The 30 T cell receptor beta chains given below trace back to one sample, sequenced in a study of Ad26.COV2.S vaccination and SARS-CoV-2 variants. Measured with immunoSEQ multiplex PCR; TCRdb has only the in-frame clones, and not every one. The data contain 180,000 or so clones, 70% to 90% of them singletons. Source: peripheral blood, taken after recovery from COVID-19. The receptor set was obtained from a human donor who had recovered from COVID-19.

The J gene is TRBJ1-6, the V gene TRBV28, with D possibly matching TRBD1 (6 bases). Deletions cut 6 bases from V and 5 bases from J, with 11 bases between. CDR3 length equals 14 residues. Looked up from germline, CDR1 is MDHEN and CDR2 is SYDVKM. This CDR3 reads CASSPGHDNSPLHF. The CDR3 nucleotides read TGTGCCAGCAGCCCGGGACATGATAATTCACCCCTCCACTTT.

This clone has a single count. This rearrangement joins TRBV2 to TRBJ2-3, with 10 bases that match TRBD2. V gave up 4 bases and J gave up 4 bases; unmatched junction bases: 11. The V gene's germline CDR1 is SNHLY and CDR2 FYNNEI. This CDR3 spans 17 amino acids. CDR3 protein: CASSGRLAGVQPDTQYF. CDR3 coding DNA: TGTGCCAGCAGTGGAAGGCTAGCGGGAGTTCAGCCAGATACGCAGTATTTT. Filled out from reference TRBV2 and TRBJ2-3, the complete variable domain reads EPEVTQTPSHQVTQMGQEVILRCVPISNHLYFYWYRQILGQKVEFLVSFYNNEISEKSEIFDDQFSVERPDGSNFTLKIRSTKLEDSAMYFCASSGRLAGVQPDTQYFGPGTRLTVL.

The V and J genes are TRBV28 and TRBJ1-5; possible D gene TRBD1, 6 bases. Germline CDR1 MDHEN, CDR2 SYDVKM. There are 15 residues in the CDR3. V was shortened by 4 bases and J by 8 bases, with 18 bases between the two germline ends. DNA for the CDR3: TGTGCCAGCAGTTGGGGTACAGGGTTTGTGGAGCCCCAGCATTTT. It yields the protein CASSWGTGFVEPQHF.

DNA of the CDR3: TGCAGCGTTGAAAAGACGGCCGGGGAGCTGTTTTTT. It specifies CSVEKTAGELFF. The V gene is TRBV29-1, the J gene TRBJ2-2; D not resolved. Per the germline V gene, CDR1 is SQVTM and CDR2 is ANQGSEA. This CDR3 has 12 residues. The germline V and J ends were trimmed by 2 bases and 6 bases, with 7 bases remaining between them.

The genes are TRBV19 and TRBJ1-5, with TRBD1 matching over 9 bases. The CDR3 has 15 amino acids. J was trimmed by 6 bases and V by 7 bases; bases with no gene match: 10. CDR1 is LNHDA and CDR2 is SQIVND in the germline V gene (reference sequence). CDR3 DNA sequence: TGTGCCAGTATTTCGGGACAGGGTTTTAGTCAGCCCCAGCATTTT. Translating it yields CASISGQGFSQPQHF.

The CDR3 spells CASSVDAVGVYGYTF. CDR3 nucleotides: TGTGCCAGCAGCGTAGATGCGGTGGGAGTGTATGGCTACACCTTC. The rearrangement links TRBV9 to TRBJ1-2; unclear D gene. Germline V lookup: CDR1 SGDLS, CDR2 YYNGEE. This CDR3 comprises 15 residues. Trimming removed 0 bases from V and 5 bases from J, with 14 bases in between.

The chain combines TRBV4-1 with TRBJ2-1, with D hard to call. This CDR3 region has 13 residues. Trimming took off 2 bases at V and 6 bases at J, with 8 bases between the two ends. Germline loops: CDR1 MGHRA, CDR2 YSYEKL. The CDR3, as DNA: TGCGCCAGCAGCCAATCTCAGTTCAATGAGCAGTTCTTC. This translates into CASSQSQFNEQFF.

The chain employs TRBV28 and TRBJ2-2, with 7 bases that match TRBD1. This CDR3 comprises 14 residues. CDR1 is MDHEN and CDR2 is SYDVKM in the germline V gene. The junction had 9 bases not matched to a gene; V was cut back by 8 bases and J by 6 bases. The CDR3 region is CASSGAGGSGELFF. The CDR3 DNA reads TGTGCCAGCTCTGGGGCAGGGGGATCCGGGGAGCTGTTTTTT.

The CDR3 here is CASSYPQGANTEAFF. The CDR3 nucleotides read TGTGCCAGCAGTTACCCACAGGGGGCTAACACTGAAGCTTTCTTT. The genes are TRBV7-9 and TRBJ1-1; 9 bases are shared with TRBD1. V lost 6 bases to trimming and J lost 2 bases; unmatched junction nucleotides: 7. Germline CDR1 SEHNR, CDR2 FQNEAQ (reference sequence). This CDR3 is built from 15 residues.

This chain links TRBV19 with TRBJ2-1; TRBD2 matches 11 bases. Trimming cost V 5 bases and J 4 bases; bases outside gene matches: 4. Germline loops: CDR1 LNHDA, CDR2 SQIVND (reference sequence). This CDR3 spans 15 amino acids. The CDR3 sequence: CASSPTSGAYNEQFF. For the CDR3, the DNA is TGTGCCAGTAGTCCGACTAGCGGGGCTTACAATGAGCAGTTCTTC.

This clone was seen only once. V and J are TRBV5-4 and TRBJ1-4; perhaps TRBD1 as D (5 bases). The CDR3 is made up of 16 amino acids. From germline, CDR1 is SGHNT and CDR2 YYREEE (reference sequence). V was pared by 4 bases and J by 0 bases, with 13 bases between. The CDR3 reads CASSPGGTATNEKLFF. DNA of the CDR3: TGTGCCAGCAGCCCCGGGGGAACTGCAACTAATGAAAAACTGTTTTTT.

This rearrangement joins TRBV30 to TRBJ1-2; 10 positions match TRBD1. The CDR3 is made up of 14 amino acids. Trimming removed 3 bases from V and 1 base from J; junction bases left unmatched: 2. Germline values: CDR1 GTSNPN, CDR2 SVGIG (reference sequence). The DNA of the CDR3 is TGTGCCTGGAGGGGACAGGGGATTAACTATGGCTACACCTTC. This sequence encodes CAWRGQGINYGYTF.

V usage is TRBV9 and J usage is TRBJ1-1; 7 nucleotides line up with TRBD1. V shed 3 bases, J shed 6 bases, and the junction held 8 bases outside the gene matches. The CDR3 sequence is 14 residues long. Germline CDR1 reads SGDLS; CDR2 reads YYNGEE. CDR3 loop: CASSAQQRGPEAFF. The CDR3 nucleotides read TGTGCCAGCAGCGCCCAACAGAGGGGGCCTGAAGCTTTCTTT.

The sample holds one count of this clone. J is TRBJ2-1 and V is TRBV14, with 8 bases identical to TRBD1. The germline gives CDR1 SGHDN, CDR2 FVKESK. The length of the CDR3 is 14 residues. Trimming at V came to 4 bases and at J to 8 bases, leaving 7 bases not matched to a gene. As DNA, the CDR3 is TGTGCCAGCAGCCCTCTGGCAGGGGGCGATGAGCAGTTCTTC. It codes for CASSPLAGGDEQFF.

J is TRBJ2-3 and V is TRBV7-3; 11 nucleotides align to TRBD1. Germline CDR1 and CDR2: SGHTA and FQGTGA. CDR3 size: 16 residues. V gave up 6 bases and J gave up 4 bases; unmatched junction bases: 9. The CDR3 is CASSPSPGQGADTQYF. DNA for the CDR3: TGTGCCAGCAGTCCTTCTCCGGGACAGGGGGCAGATACGCAGTATTTT.

The V and J genes are TRBV2 and TRBJ2-2; 9 bases match TRBD2. Trimming at V came to 2 bases and at J to 7 bases, leaving 5 bases not matched to a gene. CDR1 and CDR2 from the germline V gene are SNHLY and FYNNEI. CDR3 length: 15 residues. The CDR3 DNA reads as TGTGCCAGCAGTGAATGGGTAGCGGGGGACGGGGAGCTGTTTTTT. It encodes CASSEWVAGDGELFF.

The rearrangement uses TRBV9 and TRBJ1-4; D unresolved. This CDR3 has 14 residues. The germline V and J ends were trimmed by 4 bases and 8 bases, with 15 bases remaining between them. Germline CDR1 SGDLS, CDR2 YYNGEE. CDR3 DNA sequence: TGTGCCAGCAGCCCCGTATGGGGTGGGGAAAAACTGTTTTTT. Its protein is CASSPVWGGEKLFF.

The chain recombines TRBV12-3 or TRBV12-4 with TRBJ2-2; D is unclear. The CDR3 runs to 13 residues. V was trimmed by 2 bases and J by 6 bases, leaving 7 bases between them. The CDR3 loop is CASSLLRPGELFF. DNA for the CDR3: TGTGCCAGCAGTTTACTCCGGCCCGGGGAGCTGTTTTTT.

In this sample, this clone turned up a few times. The chain employs TRBV20-1 and TRBJ2-7; D gene unclear. The CDR3 has 11 residues. Trimming left V 6 bases short and J 2 bases short, with 8 bases between. Germline loops: CDR1 DFQATT, CDR2 SNEGSKA (reference sequence). CDR3 region: CSAFGPYEQYF. CDR3 nucleotide sequence: TGCAGTGCCTTCGGTCCCTACGAGCAGTACTTC.

The V and J genes are TRBV9 and TRBJ2-7, with 12 bases matching TRBD1. The CDR3 has 16 amino acids. Per germline, CDR1 SGDLS and CDR2 YYNGEE. J was trimmed by 3 bases and V by 2 bases; bases with no gene match: 6. CDR3 DNA: TGTGCCAGCAGCGTTGCGGGACAGGGGGCGTTCTACGAGCAGTACTTC. As protein: CASSVAGQGAFYEQYF.

The rearrangement uses TRBV6-1 and TRBJ2-7; 7 bases agree with TRBD1. Losses at the gene ends were 2 bases for V and 9 bases for J; bases not matched to a gene: 10. Germline assignment: CDR1 MNHNS and CDR2 SASEGT. CDR3 size: 14 residues. The CDR3 is CASSESRTGWGQYF. In nucleotides, the CDR3 is TGTGCCAGCAGTGAATCAAGGACAGGATGGGGGCAGTACTTC.

The J gene is TRBJ2-5, the V gene TRBV5-6; D may match TRBD1 or TRBD2 (5 bases each). This CDR3 comprises 15 residues. Germline V gives CDR1 SGHDT, CDR2 YYEEEE. Trimming left V 2 bases short and J 4 bases short, with 15 bases between. The CDR3 here is CASSLRGYGAETQYF. DNA of the CDR3: TGTGCCAGCAGCTTAAGGGGTTACGGGGCAGAGACCCAGTACTTC.

V is TRBV11-2 and J is TRBJ1-6; D might be TRBD1 (6 bases). Trimming took 0 bases from V and 11 from J, leaving 8 bases between them. The CDR3 contains 13 residues. CDR1 is SGHAT and CDR2 is FQNNGV in the germline V gene. CDR3 amino acids: CASSLEGGAPLHF. The CDR3, as DNA: TGTGCCAGCAGCTTAGAGGGGGGCGCACCCCTCCACTTT.

This clone was seen a few times. The rearrangement uses TRBV28 and TRBJ2-1; TRBD2 is a possible D gene (5 bases). V was shortened by 2 bases and J by 13 bases, with 12 bases between the two germline ends. The CDR3 is 12 residues long. From germline, CDR1 is MDHEN and CDR2 SYDVKM. The CDR3 loop reads CASSLLDGVQFF. CDR3 nucleotide sequence: TGTGCCAGCAGTTTACTAGACGGGGTACAGTTCTTC.

This clone was observed once. The chain employs TRBV30 and TRBJ2-7; possible D gene TRBD2, 6 bases. Trimming cost V 2 bases and J 5 bases, with 13 bases left between them. The CDR3 length is 13 residues. Germline CDR1 reads GTSNPN; CDR2 reads SVGIG (reference sequence). The CDR3 region is CAWSITSFHEQYF. The DNA for the CDR3 is TGTGCCTGGAGTATTACTAGCTTCCACGAGCAGTACTTC.

The genes are TRBV27 and TRBJ1-1; 8 positions match TRBD1. This CDR3 has 13 residues. The V gene end was trimmed by 7 bases and the J gene end by 5 bases; junction bases not matched to a gene: 6. CDR1 MNHEY and CDR2 SMNVEV come from the germline V gene (reference sequence). CDR3 coding DNA: TGTGCCAGCACTGACAGGGGCGCTACTGAAGCTTTCTTT. Encoded protein: CASTDRGATEAFF.

The rearrangement links TRBV29-1 to TRBJ2-3, with D perhaps TRBD1 or TRBD2 (6 bases each). The CDR3 extends over 12 amino acids. With 7 bases removed from V and 0 bases from J, the gap between germline ends came to 8 bases. CDR1 SQVTM and CDR2 ANQGSEA come from the germline V gene. CDR3 sequence reads: CSGGASTDTQYF. CDR3 sequence (DNA): TGCAGCGGGGGGGCTAGCACAGATACGCAGTATTTT.

The chain links TRBV5-1 to TRBJ2-7; TRBD2 is a possible D gene (7 bases). V shed 0 bases and J shed 7 bases, with 17 bases lying between them. Germline V gene sequence: CDR1 SGHRS, CDR2 YFSETQ. This CDR3 spans 15 amino acids. CDR3 loop: CASSLARGRAGEQYF. CDR3 in DNA: TGCGCCAGCAGCTTGGCGAGGGGGAGGGCCGGGGAGCAGTACTTC.

The genes are TRBV5-1 and TRBJ2-2; 7 bases align to TRBD2. Germline V lookup: CDR1 SGHRS, CDR2 YFSETQ. V gave up 2 bases and J gave up 0 bases; unmatched junction bases: 1. The CDR3 runs 15 residues. This CDR3 reads CASSLAGPNTGELFF. The CDR3 coding sequence is TGCGCCAGCAGCTTAGCGGGGCCGAACACCGGGGAGCTGTTTTTT.

The chain is built from TRBV3-1 (or the pseudogene TRBV3-2) and TRBJ2-5; 8 positions match TRBD1. The trim removed 1 base at V and 5 bases at J, leaving 6 bases unmatched. CDR3 length: 15 residues. Germline V gene data show CDR1 as LGHDT and CDR2 as YNNKEL (reference sequence). This CDR3 is CASSQGDRGRETQYF. The CDR3 nucleotides read TGTGCCAGCAGCCAAGGAGACAGGGGACGGGAGACCCAGTACTTC.